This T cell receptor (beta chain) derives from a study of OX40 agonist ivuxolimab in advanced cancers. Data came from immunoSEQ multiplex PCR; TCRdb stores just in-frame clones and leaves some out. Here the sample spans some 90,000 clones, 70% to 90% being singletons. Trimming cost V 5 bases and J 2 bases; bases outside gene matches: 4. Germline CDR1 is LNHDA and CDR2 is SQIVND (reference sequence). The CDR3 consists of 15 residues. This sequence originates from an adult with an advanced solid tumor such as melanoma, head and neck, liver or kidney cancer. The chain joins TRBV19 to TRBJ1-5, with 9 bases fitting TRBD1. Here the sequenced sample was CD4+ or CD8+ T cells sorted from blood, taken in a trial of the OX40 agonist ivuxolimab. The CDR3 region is CASSGGQGGNQPQHF. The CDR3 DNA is TGTGCCAGTAGTGGGGGACAGGGAGGCAATCAGCCCCAGCATTTT. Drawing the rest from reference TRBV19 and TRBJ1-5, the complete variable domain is DGGITQSPKYLFRKEGQNVTLSCEQNLNHDAMYWYRQDPGQGLRLIYYSQIVNDFQKGDIAEGYSVSREKKESFPLTVTSAQKNPTAFYLCASSGGQGGNQPQHFGDGTRLSIL.